This T cell receptor beta chain is from a study of T cells in Graves' hyperthyroidism and ophthalmopathy. This clonotype was picked up many times. What it binds is unknown. This CDR3 is 16 amino acids long. The trim removed 2 bases at V and 0 bases at J, leaving 4 bases unmatched. Per germline, CDR1 SGHRS and CDR2 YFSETQ. Whole-study results and caveats: In validation, the model predicted ophthalmopathy. These predictions came a median about 6.2 months before onset. Ophthalmopathy was told apart from stable hyperthyroidism by a 13 V-J model.

Amplification yielded TCR beta CDR3 regions, with RNA transcripts as the source. The HTBI primer set was used in a first-round RT-PCR of the TCR CDR3. TCRdb re-called the multiplex PCR reads with MiXCR, one entry per CDR3 protein. The sample contains a few hundred thousand distinct CDR3 sequences, about 15% of which appear only once. Exclusions: uncontrolled infection, other autoimmune disease, pregnancy, lactation. J is TRBJ2-3 and V is TRBV5-1, with 9 bases lining up with TRBD2. The TCR comes from a woman in her twenties or thirties with Graves' hyperthyroidism. The specimen sequenced was blood. Written as DNA, the CDR3 is TGCGCCAGCAGCTTCGGGACTAGCCTTAGCACAGATACGCAGTATTTT. Encoded protein: CASSFGTSLSTDTQYF.